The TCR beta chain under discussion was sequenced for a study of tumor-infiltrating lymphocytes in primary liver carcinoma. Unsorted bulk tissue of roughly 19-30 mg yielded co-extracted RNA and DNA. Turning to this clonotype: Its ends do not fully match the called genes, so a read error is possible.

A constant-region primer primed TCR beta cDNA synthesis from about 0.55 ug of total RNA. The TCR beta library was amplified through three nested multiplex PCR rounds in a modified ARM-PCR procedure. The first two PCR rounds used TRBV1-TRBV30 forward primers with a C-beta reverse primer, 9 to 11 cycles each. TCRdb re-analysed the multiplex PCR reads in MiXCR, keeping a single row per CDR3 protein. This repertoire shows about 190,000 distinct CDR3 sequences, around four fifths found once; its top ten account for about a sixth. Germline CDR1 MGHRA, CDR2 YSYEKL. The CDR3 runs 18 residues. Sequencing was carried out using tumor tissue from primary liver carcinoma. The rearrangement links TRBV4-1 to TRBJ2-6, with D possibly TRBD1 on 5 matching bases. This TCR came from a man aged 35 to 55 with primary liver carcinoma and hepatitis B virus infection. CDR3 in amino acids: CASSQTRTGRSGANALTF. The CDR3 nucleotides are TGCGCCAGCAGCCAGACCCGCACAGGCCGCTCTGGGGCCAACGCCCTGACTTTC.